These 32 T cell receptor beta chains share one sample of origin, sequenced in a study of CD8+CD57+ T cells in acquired aplastic anemia (dated by TCRdb to about 2018). Sequenced on an Illumina HiSeq 2000. Genomic DNA served as template for TCR beta VDJ combination and CDR3 sequence profiling. TCRdb reworked the public reads: Q25 trimming with fastp, MiXCR clone assembly, productive beta chains retained. Here each entry gathers all rows of one CDR3 protein and keeps the most common genes and DNA. Across this sample there are 250,000 to 350,000 distinct CDR3 sequences, with under 65% seen only once. The ten largest account for 1.3% of the sample. The patients picked for sequencing were ones in whom flow cytometry had shown an expansion of CD8+CD57+ cells. The sequencing sample was made of sorted CD4+, CD8+, or CD8+CD57+ T cells (not recorded which) from PBMCs. Receptors originate from a human donor with aplastic anemia.

This clonotype has a count of ten or more. The chain joins TRBV2 to TRBJ1-1; D gene uncertain. From germline, CDR1 is SNHLY and CDR2 FYNNEI. This CDR3 has 14 residues. V lost 4 bases, J lost 2 bases, and 11 bases lay in between. CDR3 amino acids: CASSVAKTNTEAFF. In nucleotides, the CDR3 is TGTGCCAGCAGTGTCGCGAAGACCAACACTGAAGCTTTCTTT.

This chain links TRBV29-1 with TRBJ1-3; D call uncertain. The V end lost 5 bases, the J end lost 1 base, and 9 bases lay between the germline ends. CDR3 length: 13 residues. CDR1 and CDR2 from the germline V gene are SQVTM and ANQGSEA. CDR3 in amino acids: CSVYIYSGNTIYF. The CDR3, as DNA: TGCAGCGTTTACATATATTCTGGAAACACCATATATTTT.

The chain has TRBV7-2 and TRBJ2-7; D is uncertain. With 9 bases removed from V and 2 bases from J, the gap between germline ends came to 14 bases. CDR1 and CDR2 from the germline V gene are SGHTA and FQGNSA. The CDR3 spans 13 residues. The CDR3 DNA is TGTGCCAGTGCTTGGGGTAATACCTACGAGCAGTACTTC. Amino acids: CASAWGNTYEQYF.

This clonotype was counted at least ten times. This rearrangement joins TRBV5-1 to TRBJ1-5; D remains unclear. Looked up from germline, CDR1 is SGHRS and CDR2 is YFSETQ. The CDR3 covers 14 residues. Trimming shortened V by 0 bases and J by 4 bases, and 8 bases separated the two germline ends. CDR3 region: CASSLDNVNQPQHF. CDR3 nucleotide sequence: TGCGCCAGCAGCTTGGACAACGTTAATCAGCCCCAGCATTTT.

Of note for this clonotype: At one end, the junction sequence differs from germline, possibly due to a read error. The chain recombines TRBV5-1 with TRBJ2-7, with 9 positions matching TRBD2. The germline V gene has CDR1 SGHRS and CDR2 YFSETQ. CDR3 length equals 18 residues. CDR3 residues: CASSLGDAWTSASYKQYF. The CDR3 bases are TGCGCCAGCAGCTTAGGTGACGCTTGGACTAGCGCTTCCTACAAGCAGTATTTC.

This chain connects TRBV5-1 to TRBJ1-5, with D unclear. Germline V lookup: CDR1 SGHRS, CDR2 YFSETQ. Trimming shortened V by 4 bases and J by 7 bases, and 15 bases separated the two germline ends. This CDR3 contains 14 residues. CDR3 nucleotides: TGCGCCAGCAGCACGACCGGTGAAGGGCAGCCCCAGCATTTT. The encoded protein is CASSTTGEGQPQHF.

There are many counts of this clonotype. The chain is built from TRBV2 and TRBJ1-2; D is undetermined. V was clipped by 3 bases and J by 6 bases, with 8 bases between them. CDR1 is SNHLY, CDR2 FYNNEI, per germline. The CDR3 is 12 amino acids. The CDR3 region is CASSEHGHGYTF. The CDR3 bases are TGTGCCAGCAGTGAGCACGGTCATGGCTACACCTTC.

This clonotype was observed a few times. The rearrangement uses TRBV7-9 and TRBJ2-1; the match to TRBD2 covers 14 bases. V lost 5 bases and J lost 7; bases outside the gene matches: 7. The CDR3 extends over 16 amino acids. The germline V gene has CDR1 SEHNR and CDR2 FQNEAQ (reference sequence). The CDR3 coding sequence is TGTGCCAGCAGCCCAGGGACTAGCGGGAGTTTGAATGAGCAGTTCTTC. This gives the protein CASSPGTSGSLNEQFF. The full variable domain, with the rest looked up from reference TRBV7-9 and TRBJ2-1, is DTGVSQNPRHKITKRGQNVTFRCDPISEHNRLYWYRQTLGQGPEFLTYFQNEAQLEKSRLLSDRFSAERPKGSFSTLEIQRTEQGDSAMYLCASSPGTSGSLNEQFFGPGTRLTVL.

This clonotype was detected many times. CDR3 coding DNA: TGTGCCACCTCGGAGGGGGTTGGCACAGATACGCAGTATTTT. Its protein product is CATSEGVGTDTQYF. The V gene is TRBV11-3, the J gene TRBJ2-3; the D gene could be TRBD1 or TRBD2 (6 bases each). The CDR3 extends over 14 amino acids. CDR1 is SGHNT, CDR2 YENEEA, per germline. V lost 10 bases to trimming and J lost 1 base, with 15 bases between them.

The rearrangement links TRBV5-4 to TRBJ1-5; maybe TRBD1 (5 bases). V was pared by 3 bases and J by 7 bases, with 11 bases between. The CDR3 is 13 residues long. The germline CDR1 and CDR2 sequences are SGHNT and YYREEE (reference sequence). Here the CDR3 reads CASSSGPSQPQHF. The CDR3 DNA follows: TGTGCCAGCAGCTCAGGGCCTTCGCAGCCCCAGCATTTT.

This rearrangement joins TRBV6-8 to TRBJ2-1, with D uncertain. The V gene lost 5 bases and the J gene lost 9 bases, with 8 bases spanning the gap. The CDR3 has 11 amino acids. Germline CDR1 reads MNHGY; CDR2 reads SAAAGT. This chain's CDR3 is CASSTRSEQFF. In DNA form, the CDR3 reads TGTGCCAGCAGTACTCGGAGTGAGCAGTTCTTC.

The gene calls are TRBV20-1 and TRBJ2-1; TRBD1 might be the D (6 bases). The CDR3 loop spans 11 amino acids. The germline gives CDR1 DFQATT, CDR2 SNEGSKA (reference sequence). Here the CDR3 DNA reads TGCAGCAGTGCAGGGGTGAATGAGCAGTTCTTC. As protein: CSSAGVNEQFF.

This clonotype appeared a single time. This chain links TRBV5-5 with TRBJ1-1; 7 positions agree with TRBD1. Germline CDR1 SGHKS, CDR2 YYEKEE (reference sequence). This CDR3 comprises 15 residues. V was clipped by 2 bases and J by 2 bases; unmatched bases: 6. The CDR3 here is CASSFDRQGNTEAFF. The DNA of the CDR3 is TGTGCCAGCAGCTTTGACCGACAGGGTAACACTGAAGCTTTCTTT.

The rearrangement uses TRBV19 and TRBJ2-7, with a tentative D call TRBD2 (5 bases). Trimming cost V 5 bases and J 4 bases, with 12 bases left between them. The CDR3 extends over 13 amino acids. The germline CDR1 and CDR2 sequences are LNHDA and SQIVND (reference sequence). CDR3 loop: CASSPRQRYEQYF. The CDR3 DNA follows: TGTGCCAGTAGTCCCCGGCAGCGGTACGAGCAGTACTTC. Full variable domain (rest looked up from reference TRBV19 and TRBJ2-7): DGGITQSPKYLFRKEGQNVTLSCEQNLNHDAMYWYRQDPGQGLRLIYYSQIVNDFQKGDIAEGYSVSREKKESFPLTVTSAQKNPTAFYLCASSPRQRYEQYFGPGTRLTVT.

This clonotype was detected only once. The CDR3 sequence: CASSVAPGGYAFF. CDR3 sequence (DNA): TGTGCCAGCAGCGTAGCCCCAGGAGGGTATGCTTTCTTT. The chain couples TRBV9 to TRBJ1-1; D is unresolved. Germline V CDR1 and CDR2: SGDLS, YYNGEE. The CDR3 runs to 13 residues. The ends were cut back, 0 bases at V and 11 bases at J, with 14 bases in the middle.

The chain couples TRBV7-9 to TRBJ1-5, with D perhaps TRBD1 (6 bases). The V gene lost 5 bases and the J gene lost 6 bases, with 17 bases spanning the gap. This CDR3 is 15 amino acids long. Germline assignment: CDR1 SEHNR and CDR2 FQNEAQ (reference sequence). The CDR3 is CASSPQGGAGQPQHF. The DNA of the CDR3 is TGTGCCAGCAGCCCCCAAGGGGGGGCCGGTCAGCCCCAGCATTTT.

About this clonotype: A read error may produce the germline difference seen at one junction end. V is TRBV7-9 and J is TRBJ2-7; 8 positions match TRBD1. The CDR3 sequence is 14 residues long. Germline V gene lookup returns CDR1 SEHNR and CDR2 FQNEAQ (reference sequence). The CDR3 region is CASSLRTGIYGQYF. The CDR3 region has the DNA TGTGCCAGCAGCTTACGGACAGGGATCTACGGGCAGTACTTC.

The table lists this clonotype with many counts. The CDR3 spells CAISDPTSGAGETQYF. Written as DNA, the CDR3 is TGTGCCATCAGTGATCCTACTAGCGGGGCGGGAGAGACCCAGTACTTC. This chain uses TRBV10-3 with TRBJ2-5; 10 nucleotides line up with TRBD2. V lost 3 bases to trimming and J lost 4 bases; unmatched junction nucleotides: 8. The germline gives CDR1 ENHRY, CDR2 SYGVKD. This CDR3 region has 16 residues.

This clonotype was seen a few times. The chain employs TRBV24-1 and TRBJ1-3, with a tentative D call TRBD1 (6 bases). The CDR3 spans 15 residues. Per germline, CDR1 KGHDR and CDR2 SFDVKD. Trimming took 8 bases from V and 2 from J, leaving 15 bases between them. The CDR3 nucleotides are TGTGCCACCACGGGACACAACTATACTGGAAACACCATATATTTT. This translates into CATTGHNYTGNTIYF.

Comments on this clonotype: One end of the junction is discordant with germline, which a read error may explain. The rearrangement links TRBV7-3 to TRBJ1-1; 7 positions match TRBD1. The germline V gene has CDR1 SGHTA and CDR2 FQGTGA. The CDR3 consists of 14 residues. CDR3 loop: CASSRSGTVLEAFF. The CDR3, as DNA: TGCGCCAGCAGCCGATCCGGGACAGTCCTTGAAGCTTTCTTT.

This clonotype was detected ten times or more. The rearrangement links TRBV6-5 to TRBJ2-7; 7 bases fit TRBD1. V shed 1 base and J 4 bases; nucleotides not matched to a gene: 7. There are 15 residues in the CDR3. CDR1 MNHEY and CDR2 SVGAGI come from the germline V gene. CDR3 region: CASSYYYTGQYEQYF. The CDR3 DNA is TGTGCCAGCAGTTACTACTATACGGGACAGTACGAGCAGTACTTC.

Notes on this clonotype: No conserved phenylalanine or tryptophan is present at the end of the CDR3, so a read error is the likely explanation. This sequence joins TRBV24-1 and TRBJ2-5; 14 bases are shared with TRBD2. This CDR3 contains 17 residues. V dropped 7 bases and J dropped 4; count of bases not matched to a gene: 10. CDR1 and CDR2 (germline): KGHDR, SFDVKD. The CDR3 here is CATSPGTSGRGGETQYS. The CDR3 DNA follows: TGTGCCACCAGCCCCGGGACTAGCGGGAGAGGGGGAGAGACCCAGTACTCC.

In its sample, this clonotype was seen many times. The gene calls are TRBV7-2 and TRBJ2-2, with D tentatively TRBD1 (5 bases). This CDR3 is built from 12 residues. V was trimmed by 4 bases and J by 7 bases, leaving 7 bases between them. Germline V CDR1 and CDR2: SGHTA, FQGNSA. This chain's CDR3 is CASSSQGGELFF. The CDR3 bases are TGTGCCAGCAGCTCCCAGGGCGGGGAGCTGTTTTTT.

The chain has TRBV3-1 and TRBJ1-2; D perhaps matches TRBD1 (5 bases). The V end was cut by 3 bases, the J end by 5 bases, with 13 bases between. The CDR3 extends over 14 amino acids. Germline loops: CDR1 LGHDT, CDR2 YNNKEL (reference sequence). CDR3 coding DNA: TGTGCCAGCAGCCAGGGGGGGGGAACTTATGGCTACACCTTC. Residues: CASSQGGGTYGYTF.

This chain joins TRBV20-1 and TRBJ2-2, with 15 bases fitting TRBD2. The CDR3 has 16 residues. CDR1 and CDR2 (germline): DFQATT, SNEGSKA (reference sequence). Losses at the gene ends were 5 bases for V and 7 bases for J; bases not matched to a gene: 8. The CDR3 sequence is CSAFRTSGGAGGELFF. DNA of the CDR3: TGCAGTGCTTTCAGGACTAGCGGGGGGGCAGGCGGGGAGCTGTTTTTT.

This rearrangement joins TRBV7-3 to TRBJ2-1; 15 nucleotides align to TRBD2. V shed 6 bases, J shed 7 bases, and the junction held 7 bases outside the gene matches. Germline-derived CDR1 and CDR2 are SGHTA and FQGTGA. This CDR3 has 16 residues. CDR3 bases: TGTGCCAGCAGGTTAGGACTAGCGGGGGGGCAAAATGAGCAGTTCTTC. Its translation: CASRLGLAGGQNEQFF.

The sample holds one count of this clonotype. The chain couples TRBV19 to TRBJ1-5; 11 nucleotides agree with TRBD1. V dropped 6 bases and J dropped 6; count of bases not matched to a gene: 7. From germline, CDR1 is LNHDA and CDR2 SQIVND (reference sequence). The CDR3 is made up of 15 amino acids. The CDR3 loop reads CASRLRDRGGQPQHF. The CDR3 DNA reads TGTGCCAGTAGGCTCCGGGACAGGGGGGGTCAGCCCCAGCATTTT.

The rearrangement joins TRBV9 to TRBJ2-7; 16 bases line up with TRBD2. V dropped 4 bases and J dropped 6; count of bases not matched to a gene: 7. The length of the CDR3 is 16 residues. Germline CDR1 SGDLS, CDR2 YYNGEE. The CDR3 sequence: CASSTGTSGRGGEQYF. The CDR3 DNA is TGTGCCAGCAGCACCGGGACTAGCGGGAGGGGGGGCGAGCAGTACTTC.

This clonotype was counted between two and nine times. This rearrangement joins TRBV7-2 to TRBJ2-7, with D possibly being TRBD1 or TRBD2 (5 bases each). The CDR3 extends over 13 amino acids. Trimming stripped 5 bases from V and 7 bases from J, with 15 bases between. Germline assignment: CDR1 SGHTA and CDR2 FQGNSA. This CDR3 is CASSTTDEGEQYF. DNA for the CDR3: TGTGCCAGCAGCACAACCGACGAGGGGGAGCAGTACTTC.

This clonotype was counted ten times or more. The chain is built from TRBV10-3 and TRBJ1-1, with D maybe TRBD1 (5 bases). V was trimmed by 3 bases and J by 4 bases, leaving 15 bases between them. The CDR3 is 15 residues long. The germline CDR1 and CDR2 sequences are ENHRY and SYGVKD. CDR3 region: CAISDARAGRTEAFF. The CDR3 region has the DNA TGTGCCATCAGTGACGCGAGGGCGGGACGCACTGAAGCTTTCTTT.

This clonotype was counted at least ten times. This chain connects TRBV7-6 to TRBJ2-5, with D perhaps matching TRBD1 (5 bases). V dropped 0 bases and J dropped 2 bases, with 10 bases sitting between them. The CDR3 length is 15 residues. The germline V gene has CDR1 SGHVS and CDR2 FNYEAQ. The CDR3 DNA is TGTGCCAGCAGCTTAGCGTCGACAGTACAAGAGACCCAGTACTTC. Its translation: CASSLASTVQETQYF.

This clonotype has just a few counts. This sequence joins TRBV29-1 and TRBJ2-7; either TRBD1 or TRBD2 may supply D (6 bases each). V lost 4 bases, J lost 4 bases, and 14 bases lay in between. In germline, CDR1 is SQVTM, CDR2 ANQGSEA. The CDR3 has 13 amino acids. In DNA, the CDR3 is TGCAGCGTTGGGGGGGCTCGAATTTACGAGCAGTACTTC. Encoded protein: CSVGGARIYEQYF.